This is a list of T cell receptor beta chains from one sample in a study of pediatric ulcerative colitis. Here immunoSEQ multiplex PCR was the method, and the copy in TCRdb shows in-frame clones only, minus some. The table lists under 15,000 clones, over 60% of them singletons. The specimen sequenced was gut tissue. These receptors were taken from a boy aged 5-17 years who was a control in a study of pediatric ulcerative colitis. Each CDR3 is given with its conserved first and last residue. D genes are given only for firm matches. A clone size is listed for some rows: how often the clone was seen (once, few, many), or a class if it is expanded.

j_gene	d_gene	v_gene	abundance	CDR3aa	CDR3nt
TRBJ2-5	.	TRBV10-1	.	CASSAQYQGTQYF	TGCGCCAGCAGTGCTCAGTATCAAGGGACCCAGTACTTC
TRBJ1-3	.	TRBV12-5	.	CASGPQRFFGNTIYF	TGTGCTAGTGGCCCCCAGCGCTTCTTTGGAAACACCATATATTTT
TRBJ2-1	TRBD2	TRBV9	once	CASSVGTSGRGANEQFF	TGTGCCAGCAGCGTAGGGACTAGCGGGAGGGGAGCCAATGAGCAGTTCTTC
TRBJ2-5	.	TRBV27	once	CASSGAGTPYQETQYF	TGTGCCAGCAGTGGCGCCGGGACACCGTACCAAGAGACCCAGTACTTC
TRBJ2-1	TRBD2	TRBV6-1	.	CASSELAGSYNEQFF	TGTGCCAGCAGTGAACTAGCGGGCTCCTACAATGAGCAGTTCTTC
TRBJ1-5	.	TRBV2	few	CASSSLDQPQHF	TGTGCCAGCAGTTCCCTTGATCAACCCCAGCATTTT
TRBJ2-1	.	TRBV5-6	.	CASSPVSYNEQFF	TGTGCCAGCAGTCCGGTCTCCTACAATGAGCAGTTCTTC
TRBJ2-6	.	TRBV9	.	CASSVDLTGANVLTF	TGTGCCAGCAGCGTAGATTTAACTGGGGCCAACGTCCTGACTTTC
TRBJ2-1	.	TRBV28	once	CASSLGPFDEQFF	TGTGCCAGCAGTTTAGGCCCTTTTGATGAGCAGTTCTTC
TRBJ1-4	TRBD1	TRBV18	.	CASSRGQGQDEKLFF	TGTGCCAGCTCCCGCGGACAGGGACAGGATGAAAAACTGTTTTTT
TRBJ1-5	.	TRBV29-1	.	CSVVERDSNQPQHF	TGCAGCGTTGTAGAGAGGGATAGCAATCAGCCCCAGCATTTT
TRBJ2-3	.	TRBV6-1	.	CASERGAATDTQYF	TGTGCCAGCGAGAGGGGCGCAGCCACAGATACGCAGTATTTT
TRBJ1-5	.	TRBV5-6	.	CASSLRGRDNQPQHF	TGTGCCAGCAGCTTGAGGGGAAGGGACAATCAGCCCCAGCATTTT
TRBJ1-1	TRBD1	TRBV6-5	.	CASSYRTGSNTEAFF	TGTGCCAGCAGTTACAGGACAGGGTCGAACACTGAAGCTTTCTTT
TRBJ2-3	TRBD2	TRBV4-1	.	CASSGLAGGLDTQYF	TGCGCCAGCAGCGGACTAGCGGGAGGGTTAGATACGCAGTATTTT
TRBJ1-1	.	TRBV11-3	.	CASSLGPEAFF	TGTGCCAGCAGCTTAGGGCCTGAAGCTTTCTTT
TRBJ1-1	.	TRBV11-1	.	CASSVEGRTNTEAFF	TGTGCCAGCAGCGTCGAGGGTAGGACGAACACTGAAGCTTTCTTT
TRBJ1-1	.	TRBV18	once	CASSAVGEHTEAFF	TGTGCCAGCTCAGCAGTTGGGGAACACACTGAAGCTTTCTTT
TRBJ2-3	.	TRBV6-1	.	CASSAPRVSTDTQYF	TGTGCCAGCAGTGCTCCCAGGGTGTCCACAGATACGCAGTATTTT
TRBJ2-3	.	TRBV19	few	CASSIVGTGLSTDTQYF	TGTGCCAGTAGTATAGTCGGTACGGGGTTAAGCACAGATACGCAGTATTTT
TRBJ2-3	.	TRBV14	.	CASSPFTDTQYF	TGTGCCAGCAGCCCATTCACAGATACGCAGTATTTT
TRBJ1-1	.	TRBV10-3	few	CAISKDRNTEAFF	TGTGCCATCAGTAAAGACAGGAACACTGAAGCTTTCTTT
TRBJ2-2	.	TRBV6-6	.	CASSSLGSNTGELFF	TGTGCCAGCAGTTCGCTAGGGTCGAACACCGGGGAGCTGTTTTTT
TRBJ2-1	.	TRBV2	.	CASSPDGAHEQFF	TGTGCCAGCAGTCCGGACGGGGCCCATGAGCAGTTCTTC
TRBJ2-1	TRBD2	TRBV6-5	medium-sized	CASSYRLAGAYEQFF	TGTGCCAGCAGTTATAGGCTAGCGGGAGCCTATGAGCAGTTCTTC
TRBJ2-2	TRBD2	TRBV29-1	.	CSVLGTTNTGELFF	TGCAGCGTCCTCGGGACTACGAACACCGGGGAGCTGTTTTTT
TRBJ1-1	.	TRBV7-9	.	CASSLVLSDSQAFF	TGTGCCAGCAGCTTAGTCCTGTCGGACAGCCAAGCTTTCTTT
TRBJ2-1	TRBD2	TRBV11-1	.	CASSGTRSYNEQFF	TGTGCCAGCAGCGGGACTAGGTCCTACAATGAGCAGTTCTTC
TRBJ1-1	.	TRBV7-8	.	CASSPKDRPGAEAFF	TGTGCCAGCAGCCCAAAAGACCGTCCGGGGGCTGAAGCTTTCTTT
TRBJ2-5	TRBD2	TRBV7-8	.	CASSPRAGGLLQETQYF	TGTGCCAGCAGCCCCCGGGCGGGAGGGCTCCTCCAAGAGACCCAGTACTTC
TRBJ2-1	TRBD2	TRBV15	.	CATSRELAGVNEQFF	TGTGCCACCAGCAGAGAACTAGCGGGAGTCAATGAGCAGTTCTTC
TRBJ2-1	.	TRBV19	.	CASKGVIHNEQFF	TGTGCCAGTAAGGGGGTTATCCACAATGAGCAGTTCTTC
TRBJ1-4	TRBD1	TRBV7-8	.	CASSFSGTGAEKLFF	TGTGCCAGCAGCTTCTCGGGGACAGGGGCTGAAAAACTGTTTTTT
TRBJ1-1	.	TRBV6-6	.	CASSGGHGTEAFF	TGTGCCAGCAGTGGGGGTCATGGCACTGAAGCTTTCTTT
TRBJ2-7	TRBD2	TRBV11-2	.	CASSPHQRTSFREQYF	TGTGCCAGCAGCCCGCATCAGAGGACTAGTTTCCGCGAGCAGTACTTC
TRBJ1-2	.	TRBV2	few	CASSELPGPYGYTF	TGTGCCAGCAGTGAATTACCAGGTCCCTATGGCTACACCTTC
TRBJ2-1	TRBD2	TRBV5-1	.	CASSLGVAGGPNEQFF	TGCGCCAGCAGCCTAGGGGTAGCGGGAGGGCCAAATGAGCAGTTCTTC
TRBJ2-5	.	TRBV20-1	few	CSAQGFETQYF	TGCAGTGCACAAGGGTTTGAGACCCAGTACTTC
TRBJ2-2	.	TRBV5-1	medium-sized	CASSLESHTGELFF	TGCGCCAGCAGCTTGGAGAGTCACACCGGGGAGCTGTTTTTT
TRBJ2-5	.	TRBV18	.	CASRRRDGNHQETQYF	TGTGCCAGCCGCCGGAGGGACGGAAATCACCAAGAGACCCAGTACTTC
TRBJ1-2	.	TRBV6-5	once	CASTSQDSPNYGYTF	TGTGCCAGCACTTCCCAGGACAGCCCTAACTATGGCTACACCTTC
TRBJ2-6	.	TRBV19	few	CASSIEGLGANVLTF	TGTGCCAGTAGTATAGAAGGGTTGGGGGCCAACGTCCTGACTTTC
TRBJ2-3	.	TRBV4-1	.	CASSLVAGRGEYTDTQYF	TGCGCCAGCAGCCTGGTCGCAGGCAGGGGGGAATACACAGATACGCAGTATTTT
TRBJ2-1	.	TRBV5-1	.	CASSFGESSYNEQFF	TGCGCCAGCAGCTTTGGGGAGAGCTCCTACAATGAGCAGTTCTTC
TRBJ2-2	TRBD1	TRBV29-1	.	CSALTGTNTGELFF	TGCAGCGCGTTGACAGGGACGAACACCGGGGAGCTGTTTTTT
TRBJ1-5	TRBD1	TRBV19	.	CASSILRGQGYYSNQPQHF	TGTGCCAGTAGTATCCTTCGGGGACAGGGTTATTATAGCAATCAGCCCCAGCATTTT
TRBJ1-5	.	TRBV15	.	CATSIRAGAQQPQHF	TGTGCCACCAGCATCCGGGCAGGGGCTCAACAGCCCCAGCATTTT
TRBJ2-1	.	TRBV11-3	.	CASSLVTNAEQFF	TGTGCCAGCAGCTTAGTCACTAATGCTGAGCAGTTCTTC
TRBJ1-5	.	TRBV6-5	.	CASRQGGISNQPQHF	TGTGCCAGCAGACAAGGAGGGATTAGCAATCAGCCCCAGCATTTT
TRBJ1-1	.	TRBV27	.	CASSPSYTLNTEAFF	TGTGCCAGCAGTCCCTCTTACACCCTGAACACTGAAGCTTTCTTT
TRBJ1-4	.	TRBV29-1	.	CSAEGGSHEKLFF	TGCAGCGCCGAGGGGGGTTCACATGAAAAACTGTTTTTT
TRBJ1-5	.	TRBV27	few	CASSLLGQPQHF	TGTGCCAGCAGTTTATTGGGTCAGCCCCAGCATTTT
TRBJ1-5	.	TRBV7-9	.	CASSFQDSNQPQHF	TGTGCCAGCAGCTTCCAGGATAGCAATCAGCCCCAGCATTTT
TRBJ2-7	TRBD1	TRBV18	.	CASSLTGTGSYEQYF	TGTGCCAGCTCACTTACCGGGACAGGATCCTACGAGCAGTACTTC